This entry features one T cell receptor (beta chain) sequence. This clonotype was counted between two and nine times. Its antigen is still unknown. No base quality values were provided; no much bigger clone lies one nucleotide off. This sample stems from a study of T-cell reconstitution after alpha-beta-depleted transplantation in children (dated by TCRdb to about 2016). About the full investigation: The study quantitatively tracked T-cell immune reconstitution after TCRalphabeta/CD19-depleted allogeneic hematopoietic cell transplantation in children using TCR repertoire profiling.

The library was prepared using PCR. Sequencing was performed on an Illumina HiSeq 2500. To normalize quantification of the TCRbeta repertoire, the TCR libraries were built with molecular barcoding that relied on unique molecular identifiers. TCRdb reran the public reads through fastp at Q25 and MiXCR, keeping productive beta chains. Rows merge per CDR3 protein into single entries with the most common DNA and genes. This sample holds about 610,000 distinct CDR3 sequences; over 9.5% were observed only once. Of the sample, roughly 4% is held by the ten largest clones. Reading from cysteine to phenylalanine, the CDR3 counts 15 amino acids. CDR3 DNA is the only sequence kept; it has 45 bases, read in frame from the first base. V and J lose 0 bases and 0 bases, and a span of 9 bases separates them. CDR1 and CDR2, per the germline V gene, are SGDLS and YYNGEE.

The receptor was isolated from a human donor who donated a stem cell graft to a child with acute myeloid leukemia. The sequences come from PBMCs from the stem cell graft donor, collected from the stem cell graft. This sequence uses TRBV9 and TRBJ2-5; the D assignment is uncertain and may be TRBD1 or TRBD2, with 5 bases supporting each. CDR3 protein: CASSVDEGYQETQYF. The DNA sequence is given as TGTGCCAGCAGCGTAGACGAGGGGTACCAAGAGACCCAGTACTTC.